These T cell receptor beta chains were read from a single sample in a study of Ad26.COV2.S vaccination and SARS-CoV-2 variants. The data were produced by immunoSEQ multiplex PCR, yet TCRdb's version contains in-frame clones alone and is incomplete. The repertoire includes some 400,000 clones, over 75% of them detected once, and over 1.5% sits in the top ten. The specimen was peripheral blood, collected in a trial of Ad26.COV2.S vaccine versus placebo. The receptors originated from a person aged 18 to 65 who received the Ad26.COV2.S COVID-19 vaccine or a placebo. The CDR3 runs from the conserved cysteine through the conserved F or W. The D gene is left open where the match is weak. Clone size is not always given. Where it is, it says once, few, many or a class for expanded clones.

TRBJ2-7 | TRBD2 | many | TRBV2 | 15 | CASRETSGRAGEQYF | TGTGCCAGCAGGGAGACTAGCGGGAGGGCCGGCGAGCAGTACTTC
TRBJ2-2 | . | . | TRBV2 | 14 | CASSEAQGPGELFF | TGTGCCAGCAGTGAAGCCCAAGGGCCCGGGGAGCTGTTTTTT
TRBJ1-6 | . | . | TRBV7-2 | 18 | CASSLARVISSTNSPLHF | TGTGCCAGCAGCTTAGCGAGAGTCATCAGTAGTACAAATTCACCCCTCCACTTT
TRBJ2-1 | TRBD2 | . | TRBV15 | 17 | CATSRWGGAGAYNEQFF | TGTGCCACCAGCAGATGGGGAGGCGCGGGAGCCTACAATGAGCAGTTCTTC
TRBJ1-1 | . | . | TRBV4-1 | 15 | CASSQRDSLNTEAFF | TGCGCCAGCAGCCAAAGGGACTCCCTGAACACTGAAGCTTTCTTT
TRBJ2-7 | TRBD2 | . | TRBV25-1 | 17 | CASRGLGTSGSSYEQYF | TGTGCCAGCAGGGGGCTTGGGACTAGCGGATCCTCCTACGAGCAGTACTTC
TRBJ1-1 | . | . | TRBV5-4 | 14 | CASSLPSGPTEAFF | TGTGCCAGCAGCTTGCCCTCCGGGCCTACTGAAGCTTTCTTT
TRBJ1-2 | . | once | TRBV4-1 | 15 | CASSQGRATNYGYTF | TGCGCCAGCAGCCAAGGGAGGGCCACTAACTATGGCTACACCTTC
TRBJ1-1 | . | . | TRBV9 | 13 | CASSVSGTGEAFF | TGTGCCAGCAGCGTATCTGGCACCGGTGAAGCTTTCTTT
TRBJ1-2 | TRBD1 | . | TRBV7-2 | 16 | CASSFSVMTGSMSYTF | TGTGCCAGCAGCTTTAGCGTCATGACAGGGAGTATGAGCTACACCTTC
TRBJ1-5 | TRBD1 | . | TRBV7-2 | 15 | CASSPGGGGNQPQHF | TGTGCCAGCAGCCCAGGGGGGGGCGGCAATCAGCCCCAGCATTTT
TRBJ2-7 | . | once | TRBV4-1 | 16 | CASSQEEGRPPYEQYF | TGCGCCAGCAGCCAAGAAGAGGGTAGGCCCCCCTACGAGCAGTACTTC
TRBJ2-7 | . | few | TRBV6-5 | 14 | CASSYAGLSYEQYF | TGTGCCAGCAGTTACGCGGGCCTCTCCTACGAGCAGTACTTC
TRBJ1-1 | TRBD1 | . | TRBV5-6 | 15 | CASSLDGTENTEAFF | TGTGCCAGCAGCCTGGATGGGACAGAGAACACTGAAGCTTTCTTT
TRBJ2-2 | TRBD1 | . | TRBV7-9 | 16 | CASKVLRGSGTGELFF | TGTGCCAGCAAGGTTCTCAGGGGGTCGGGCACCGGGGAGCTGTTTTTT
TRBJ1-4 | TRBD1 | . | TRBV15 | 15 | CATSRVQGESEKLFF | TGTGCCACCAGCAGAGTGCAGGGGGAGTCAGAAAAACTGTTTTTT
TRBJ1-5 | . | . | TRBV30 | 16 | CAWSELGTWRDQPQHF | TGTGCCTGGAGTGAATTGGGGACGTGGAGGGATCAGCCCCAGCATTTT
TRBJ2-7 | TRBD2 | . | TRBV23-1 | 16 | CASRLGTSGSPYEQYF | TGCGCCAGCAGACTTGGGACTAGCGGGAGCCCCTACGAGCAGTACTTC
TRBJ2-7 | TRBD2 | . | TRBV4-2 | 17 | CASSQEALAGVAYEQYF | TGTGCCAGCAGCCAAGAGGCCCTAGCGGGAGTGGCCTACGAGCAGTACTTC
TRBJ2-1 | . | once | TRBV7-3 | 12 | CASSFAYNEQFF | TGTGCCAGCAGCTTCGCATACAATGAGCAGTTCTTC
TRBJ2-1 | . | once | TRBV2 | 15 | CASSDLARSYNEQFF | TGTGCCAGCAGTGATTTAGCTAGGTCCTACAATGAGCAGTTCTTC
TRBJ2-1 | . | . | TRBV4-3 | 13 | CASSPLGIGEQFF | TGCGCCAGCAGCCCGCTAGGGATCGGTGAGCAGTTCTTC
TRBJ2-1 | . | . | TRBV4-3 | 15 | CASSHQAGAGYEQFF | TGCGCCAGCAGCCATCAAGCAGGGGCGGGATATGAGCAGTTCTTC
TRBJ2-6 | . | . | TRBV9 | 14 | CASSQNSGANVLTF | TGTGCCAGCAGCCAAAACTCTGGGGCCAACGTCCTGACTTTC
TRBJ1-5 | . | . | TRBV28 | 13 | CASSFQGIQPQHF | TGTGCCAGCAGTTTCCAGGGAATACAGCCCCAGCATTTT
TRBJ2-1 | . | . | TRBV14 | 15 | CASSQPWVGVNEQFF | TGTGCCAGCAGCCAACCCTGGGTTGGAGTCAATGAGCAGTTCTTC
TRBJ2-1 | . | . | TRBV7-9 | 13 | CASSLGTFGEQFF | TGTGCCAGCAGCTTGGGCACTTTCGGTGAGCAGTTCTTC
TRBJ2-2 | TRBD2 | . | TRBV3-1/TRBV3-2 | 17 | CASSQILAGRGTGELFF | TGTGCCAGCAGCCAAATACTAGCGGGGAGAGGGACCGGGGAGCTGTTTTTT
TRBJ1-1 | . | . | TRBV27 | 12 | CASSRSGTEAFF | TGTGCCAGCAGCCGTTCGGGTACTGAAGCTTTCTTT
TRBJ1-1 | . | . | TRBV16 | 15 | CASSQSSRPSTEAFF | TGTGCCAGCAGCCAATCTTCTCGTCCCTCCACTGAAGCTTTCTTT
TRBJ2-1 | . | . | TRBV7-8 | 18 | CASSLAPYSQSSYNEQFF | TGTGCCAGCAGCTTAGCCCCCTACAGTCAGAGTTCCTACAATGAGCAGTTCTTC
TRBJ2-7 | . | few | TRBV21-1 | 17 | CASSKELSGSGWYEQYF | TGTGCCAGCAGCAAAGAACTAAGCGGGAGTGGTTGGTACGAGCAGTACTTC
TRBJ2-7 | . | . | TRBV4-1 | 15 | CASSQALGTYYEQYF | TGCGCCAGCAGCCAAGCATTAGGGACCTACTACGAGCAGTACTTC
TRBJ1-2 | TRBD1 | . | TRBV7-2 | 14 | CASSLLQGVEGYTF | TGTGCCAGCAGCTTACTTCAGGGGGTAGAGGGCTACACCTTC
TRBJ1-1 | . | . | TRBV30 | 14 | CAWILEEGGTEAFF | TGTGCCTGGATTCTAGAGGAGGGGGGCACTGAAGCTTTCTTT
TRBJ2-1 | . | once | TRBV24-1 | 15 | CATSDLQMDSNEQFF | TGTGCCACCAGTGATTTGCAAATGGACAGTAATGAGCAGTTCTTC
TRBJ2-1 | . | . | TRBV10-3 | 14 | CAISEGGSYNEQFF | TGTGCCATCAGTGAGGGTGGCTCCTACAATGAGCAGTTCTTC
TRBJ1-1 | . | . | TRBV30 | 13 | CAWSATRNTEAFF | TGTGCCTGGAGCGCGACTAGAAACACTGAAGCTTTCTTT
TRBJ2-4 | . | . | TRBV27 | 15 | CATTRYGLAKNIQYF | TGTGCCACCACCCGGTACGGATTAGCCAAAAACATTCAGTACTTC
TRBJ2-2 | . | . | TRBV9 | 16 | CASSVGKGLDTGELFF | TGTGCCAGCAGCGTAGGGAAGGGTTTGGACACCGGGGAGCTGTTTTTT
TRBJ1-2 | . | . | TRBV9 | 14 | CASSGGRTPYGYTF | TGTGCCAGTTCCGGTGGCAGGACCCCCTATGGCTACACCTTC
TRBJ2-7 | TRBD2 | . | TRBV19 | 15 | CASSLAGASSYEQYF | TGTGCCAGTTCCCTTGCGGGAGCCAGCTCCTACGAGCAGTACTTC
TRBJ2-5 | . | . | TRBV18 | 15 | CASSPQIVSQETQYF | TGTGCCAGCTCACCACAAATTGTTTCCCAAGAGACCCAGTACTTC
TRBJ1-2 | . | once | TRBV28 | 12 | CASSLGTYGYTF | TGTGCCAGCAGTTTGGGGACTTATGGCTACACCTTC
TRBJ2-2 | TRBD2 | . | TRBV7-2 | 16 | CASSIFSGSGTGELFF | TGTGCCAGCAGCATCTTTAGCGGGAGCGGGACCGGGGAGCTGTTTTTT
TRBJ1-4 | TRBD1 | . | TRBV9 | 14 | CASSNGQAGEKLFF | TGTGCCAGCAGCAATGGACAGGCGGGCGAAAAACTGTTTTTT
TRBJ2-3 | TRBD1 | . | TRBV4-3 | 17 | CASSQDVGQGLSATQYF | TGCGCCAGCAGCCAAGACGTAGGACAGGGTCTGAGTGCTACGCAGTATTTT
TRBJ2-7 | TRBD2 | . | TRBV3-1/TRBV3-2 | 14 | CASSPGTTFYEQYF | TGTGCCAGCAGCCCCGGGACTACCTTTTACGAGCAGTACTTC
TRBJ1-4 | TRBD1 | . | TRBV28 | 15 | CASETGAGTNEKLFF | TGTGCCAGCGAGACAGGGGCAGGAACTAATGAAAAACTGTTTTTT
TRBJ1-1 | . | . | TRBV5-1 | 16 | CASSLYSGGGDTEAFF | TGCGCCAGCAGCTTGTATAGCGGGGGAGGCGACACTGAAGCTTTCTTT
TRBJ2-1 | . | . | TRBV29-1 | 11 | CSVPEGNEQFF | TGCAGCGTCCCGGAGGGGAATGAGCAGTTCTTC